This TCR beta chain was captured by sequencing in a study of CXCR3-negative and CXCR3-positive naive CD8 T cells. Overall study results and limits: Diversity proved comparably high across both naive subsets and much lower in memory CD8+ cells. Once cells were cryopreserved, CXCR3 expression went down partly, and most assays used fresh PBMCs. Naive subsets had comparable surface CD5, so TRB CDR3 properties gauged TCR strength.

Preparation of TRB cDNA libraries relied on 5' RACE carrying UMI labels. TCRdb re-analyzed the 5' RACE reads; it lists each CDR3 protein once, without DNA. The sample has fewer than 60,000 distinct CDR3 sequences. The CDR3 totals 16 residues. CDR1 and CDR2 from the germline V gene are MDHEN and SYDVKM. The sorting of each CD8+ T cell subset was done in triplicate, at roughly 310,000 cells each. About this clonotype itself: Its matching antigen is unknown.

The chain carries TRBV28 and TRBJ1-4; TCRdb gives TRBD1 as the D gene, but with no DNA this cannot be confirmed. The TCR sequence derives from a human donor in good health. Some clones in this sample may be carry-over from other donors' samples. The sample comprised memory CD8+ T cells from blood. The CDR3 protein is CASSYTPQGPNEKLFF.